This T cell receptor (beta chain) was captured in a study of T-cell memory formation after mild COVID-19 listed by TCRdb under 2021. Concerning the study at large: Most TCR sequence clusters were specific to one of the two donors. In a couple of donors, T-cell clones that expanded and contracted after mild COVID-19 were tracked by sequencing TCRalpha and TCRbeta repertoires over time. Two young, previously healthy adult volunteers, one female and one male, were included in the cohort.

The CDR3 has 14 amino acids, counting the end cysteine and phenylalanine. Only the CDR3 portion is preserved as DNA: 42 bases, with reading frame beginning at the first base. V has 6 bases trimmed and J has 0 bases trimmed; junction bases matching no gene number 2. CDR1 and CDR2 are drawn from the germline V gene: SGHRS, YFSETQ. Ficoll-Paque density gradient centrifugation was the method used to isolate PBMCs. Comments on this clonotype: This clone's antigen is unknown. Qualities for individual bases were not recorded, and no much larger clone is one base off.

The paper's findings and limits, for the study overall: Some responding clones were detected in pre-infection memory, suggesting pre-existing cross-reactive memory T cells joined the SARS-CoV-2 response. From day 15 to 85, contracting clones showed balanced CD4/CD8 phenotypes, whereas a second wave of clones that expanded from day 15 to 37 leaned towards CD4+. Only a couple of mild cases were covered by the study, and larger cohorts that include severe cases with pre-infection samples were considered necessary. Contracting CD4+ clones were found mainly in CM and EM memory subsets, while CD8+ clones were enriched in EMRA. The second-wave clones that peaked on day 37 were not confirmed to be SARS-CoV-2 specific.

Sequenced on an Illumina NovaSeq 6000. TCRalpha and TCRbeta cDNA libraries were built by 5'RACE with constant-segment primers, adding sample barcodes and unique molecular identifiers. RNA was extracted from every sample with Trizol reagent. Library amplification was performed in two PCR steps, and a second sample barcode and Illumina TruSeq adapters were introduced in the second step. Sequencing of libraries was performed on an Illumina NovaSeq with 2 x 150 bp paired-end reads. On the study's bioinformatics: With migec v1.2.7, reads were demultiplexed and then collapsed into UMI-guided consensus sequences. With mixcr v2.1.11, UMI consensuses were aligned to TRA and TRB V and J templates and assembled into clonotypes. A clonotype was counted as expanded or contracted only if both edgeR and NoisET called the change significant, with noise models trained on biological replicates. edgeR calls used a false discovery rate-adjusted p below 0.01 and a log2 fold-change threshold of 1. As an exploratory analysis of dynamics, max-normalized trajectories of the 1000 most abundant clonotypes were examined with PCA combined with hierarchical clustering. Separately sequenced CD4+ and CD8+ repertoires were used to assign the CD4 or CD8 phenotype of responding clones. TCRdb redid the processing of the public reads, applying fastp at Q25 and MiXCR, and retained in-frame beta chains. Identical CDR3 protein sequences are pooled into one entry, listed with their most common genes and DNA. None of the V and J calls come from the authors' own analysis; TCRdb made them. Present in this sample are around 300,000 distinct CDR3 sequences, about a sixth of which were seen just once. Under 25% of the sample rests with the top ten.

The sample comprised PBMCs or a T cell subset sorted from them (not recorded which). This receptor was obtained from a man aged 18 to 30 who had mild COVID-19 (a few samples of this study predate the infection). The sample titles of this study are shuffled in the database, so cell type and time point are left out; the donor was told from shared clones. The chain is made from TRBV5-1 and TRBJ2-1; 8 junctional bases match TRBD2. The CDR3 corresponds to CASTGGSSYNEQFF. The sequence in DNA is TGCGCCAGCACGGGGGGGAGCTCCTACAATGAGCAGTTCTTC. Supplemented by the reference TRBV5-1 and TRBJ2-1 proteins around the CDR3, the complete variable domain is KAGVTQTPRYLIKTRGQQVTLSCSPISGHRSVSWYQQTPGQGLQFLFEYFSETQRNKGNFPGRFSGRQFSNSRSEMNVSTLELGDSALYLCASTGGSSYNEQFFGPGTRLTVL.